These T cell receptor beta chains were read from a single sample in a study of blood T cell repertoires in COVID-19. TCRdb's table, derived via immunoSEQ multiplex PCR, lists solely in-frame clones and lacks some. This sample has some 120,000 clones; about 79% occur once, and the top ten carry over 15%. Source material: peripheral blood. These receptors all come from a woman between 50 and 59 years old with acute or convalescent COVID-19. CDR3s include the opening cysteine and the closing phenylalanine or tryptophan. The order of the fields is clone size, D gene, V gene, J gene, CDR3 protein, CDR3 DNA. D genes are given only for firm matches. Size is stated for part of the rows, as once, few or many counts, or as a class when the clone is expanded.

-,TRBD1,TRBV25-1,TRBJ1-6,CASKGQGSSPLHF,TGTGCCAGCAAGGGACAGGGGTCTTCACCCCTCCACTTT
-,-,TRBV30,TRBJ1-2,CALVVGSYYGYTF,TGTGCCTTGGTCGTTGGGAGCTACTATGGCTACACCTTC
-,TRBD1,TRBV4-1,TRBJ1-5,CASSQVQTQGVYSNQPQHF,TGCGCCAGCAGCCAAGTTCAAACACAGGGGGTTTATAGCAATCAGCCCCAGCATTTT
-,-,TRBV7-9,TRBJ1-3,CASSSDGSSGNTIYF,TGTGCCAGCAGTTCGGACGGGAGCTCTGGAAACACCATATATTTT
-,TRBD1,TRBV10-1,TRBJ2-4,CASSSQGAKNIQYF,TGCGCCAGCAGTTCACAGGGGGCCAAAAACATTCAGTACTTC
once,TRBD1,TRBV7-8,TRBJ2-5,CASSLGQGARETQYF,TGTGCCAGCAGCTTAGGGCAGGGGGCTCGGGAGACCCAGTACTTC
-,TRBD2,TRBV2,TRBJ2-1,CASSEVAGGGNEQFF,TGTGCCAGCAGTGAAGTAGCGGGGGGGGGCAATGAGCAGTTCTTC
-,-,TRBV2,TRBJ2-7,CASRRTATSYEQYF,TGTGCCTCCAGGCGAACAGCTACCTCCTACGAGCAGTACTTC
once,TRBD1,TRBV19,TRBJ2-7,CASSIASDRGHEQYF,TGTGCCAGTAGTATAGCTTCCGACAGGGGCCACGAGCAGTACTTC
many,TRBD2,TRBV28,TRBJ2-1,CASRLPGGNEQFF,TGTGCCAGCAGACTCCCGGGGGGGAATGAGCAGTTCTTC
once,-,TRBV27,TRBJ2-2,CASRSGGPGTGELFF,TGTGCCAGCAGGTCCGGGGGGCCAGGGACCGGGGAGCTGTTTTTT
-,TRBD1,TRBV5-4,TRBJ2-3,CASSSGQGPDTQYF,TGTGCCAGCAGCTCGGGACAGGGACCAGATACGCAGTATTTT
-,-,TRBV6-5,TRBJ2-2,CASSFGQSGELFF,TGTGCCAGCAGTTTCGGACAGTCCGGGGAGCTGTTTTTT
-,TRBD2,TRBV5-5,TRBJ2-1,CASSLFSGGMNEQFF,TGTGCCAGCAGCTTGTTTAGCGGGGGGATGAATGAGCAGTTCTTC
once,-,TRBV24-1,TRBJ2-3,CATSETPGTGRRTDTQYF,TGTGCCACCAGTGAAACTCCCGGGACGGGGAGGCGCACAGATACGCAGTATTTT
-,-,TRBV10-3,TRBJ2-7,CAISEGHASSYEQYF,TGTGCCATCAGTGAAGGACATGCGAGCTCCTACGAGCAGTACTTC
-,TRBD2,TRBV3-1/TRBV3-2,TRBJ2-2,CASSLMTSAGAGELFF,TGTGCCAGCAGTCTAATGACTAGCGCGGGGGCCGGGGAGCTGTTTTTT
-,-,TRBV19,TRBJ1-2,CASSRGYGYTF,TGTGCCAGTAGTCGGGGTTATGGCTACACCTTC
-,-,TRBV7-9,TRBJ1-2,CASSLAPTEYGYTF,TGTGCCAGCAGCTTAGCCCCGACAGAGTATGGCTACACCTTC
-,TRBD1,TRBV5-4,TRBJ2-1,CASSPEDRHYNEQFF,TGTGCCAGCAGCCCCGAGGACAGGCACTACAATGAGCAGTTCTTC
-,TRBD2,TRBV4-2,TRBJ2-3,CASSQDVSGGRDTQYF,TGTGCCAGCAGCCAAGATGTTAGCGGGGGCCGAGATACGCAGTATTTT
-,-,TRBV19,TRBJ1-1,CASSILGRGDTEAFF,TGTGCCAGTAGTATATTGGGCAGGGGAGACACTGAAGCTTTCTTT
-,-,TRBV10-3,TRBJ2-1,CAISESAMAYNEQFF,TGTGCCATCAGTGAATCAGCGATGGCCTACAATGAGCAGTTCTTC
once,-,TRBV24-1,TRBJ1-1,CATSVVDSHNTEAFF,TGTGCCACCAGTGTCGTAGACAGCCACAACACTGAAGCTTTCTTT
few,-,TRBV27,TRBJ1-4,CASSPIGDNEKLFF,TGTGCCAGCAGCCCGATAGGAGACAATGAAAAACTGTTTTTT
-,TRBD2,TRBV19,TRBJ2-1,CASREDTVNNEQFF,TGTGCCAGTCGGGAGGACACCGTTAACAATGAGCAGTTCTTC
-,-,TRBV5-1,TRBJ1-3,CASSLGSGDSYSGNTIYF,TGCGCCAGCAGCTTGGGTTCAGGTGACAGCTACTCTGGAAACACCATATATTTT
-,-,TRBV9,TRBJ1-1,CASSVGLMNAEAFF,TGTGCCAGCAGCGTAGGGCTGATGAACGCTGAAGCTTTCTTT
-,-,TRBV19,TRBJ1-1,CASNVQGSNTEAFF,TGTGCCAGTAATGTACAGGGAAGTAACACTGAAGCTTTCTTT
once,-,TRBV5-4,TRBJ2-4,CASYDGTLNIQYF,TGTGCCAGCTATGACGGGACATTAAACATTCAGTACTTC
-,-,TRBV7-9,TRBJ1-1,CASSLRPTPRQVNTEAFF,TGTGCCAGCAGCTTACGGCCTACCCCGCGACAAGTGAACACTGAAGCTTTCTTT
-,-,TRBV6-6,TRBJ2-6,CASTRGSSGANVLTF,TGTGCCAGCACCCGGGGTAGCTCTGGGGCCAACGTCCTGACTTTC
-,TRBD2,TRBV10-3,TRBJ2-7,CAISGASGGFAYEQYF,TGTGCCATCAGTGGGGCTAGCGGGGGTTTTGCTTACGAGCAGTACTTC
-,-,TRBV5-1,TRBJ1-1,CASSLGSAGDEAFF,TGCGCCAGCAGCTTGGGATCGGCAGGTGACGAAGCTTTCTTT
-,-,TRBV19,TRBJ2-3,CASSIDRAQGAQYF,TGTGCCAGTAGTATAGACAGGGCACAAGGGGCGCAGTATTTT
-,TRBD1,TRBV30,TRBJ1-6,CAWSPTQGGRSPLHF,TGTGCCTGGAGTCCAACACAGGGGGGAAGGTCACCCCTCCACTTT
-,TRBD1,TRBV6-5,TRBJ1-2,CASKRPGQLFYGYTF,TGTGCCAGCAAACGTCCGGGACAGCTCTTCTATGGCTACACCTTC